The source of this T cell receptor beta chain is a study of control samples from healthy donors and cancer patients. The trim removed 3 bases at V and 3 bases at J, leaving 8 bases unmatched. This CDR3 has 15 amino acids. Germline V gene data show CDR1 as SGDLS and CDR2 as YYNGEE. The repertoire was sequenced with immunoSEQ multiplex PCR; TCRdb's copy has only in-frame clones and lacks some. The sample carries some 120,000 clones, over 75% recorded once. This clonotype originated in a middle-aged man in good health. The J gene is TRBJ1-1, the V gene TRBV9; 7 bases are a match to TRBD1. The sequenced material came from blood. CDR3 coding DNA: TGTGCCAGCAGCGAACAGGGGAAGGTGGACACTGAAGCTTTCTTT. Amino acids: CASSEQGKVDTEAFF.